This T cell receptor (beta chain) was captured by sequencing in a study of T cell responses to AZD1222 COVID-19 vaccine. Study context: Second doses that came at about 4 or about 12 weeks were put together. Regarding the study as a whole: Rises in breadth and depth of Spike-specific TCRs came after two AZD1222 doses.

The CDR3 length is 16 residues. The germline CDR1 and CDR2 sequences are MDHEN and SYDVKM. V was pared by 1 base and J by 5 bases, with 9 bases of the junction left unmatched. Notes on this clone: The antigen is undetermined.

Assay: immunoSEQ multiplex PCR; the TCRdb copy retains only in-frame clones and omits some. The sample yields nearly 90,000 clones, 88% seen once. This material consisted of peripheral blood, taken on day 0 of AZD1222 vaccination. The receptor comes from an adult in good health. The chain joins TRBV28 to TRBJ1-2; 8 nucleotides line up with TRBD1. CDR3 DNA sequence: TGTGCCAGCAGTTTATTCCCAGGGACAGGCTTTTATGGCTACACCTTC. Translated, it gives CASSLFPGTGFYGYTF.